This T cell receptor beta chain was observed in a study of brain T cells in children with intractable seizures. Overall study findings and caveats: Only CDR3 sequence similarity suggested viral specificity, without known HCMV serostatus.

With 5 bases clipped from V and 8 bases from J, the junction kept 4 bases outside the gene matches. In germline, CDR1 is SGHVS, CDR2 FQNEAQ. This CDR3 is 13 amino acids long. This clone was detected once. The antigen is undetermined. The table came from immunoSEQ multiplex PCR; TCRdb's copy has only in-frame clones and leaves some out. The sample includes about 350,000 clones, over 85% of them seen just once. Time point in this sample: blood from clinic visit 5 months post-surgery; TSC patient then seizure free. Sequencing was limited to surgery cases with top T cell transcript signatures in brain tissue. At least one anti-epileptic drug was given before surgery.

The source was peripheral blood, collected less than 6 months after surgery. This rearrangement joins TRBV7-8 to TRBJ1-2; TRBD1 aligns across 11 bases. This clonotype was obtained from a boy in the first two years of life with tuberous sclerosis and intractable seizures. The CDR3 loop is CASSPDRGRGYTF. The CDR3 nucleotides are TGTGCCAGCAGCCCGGACAGGGGGCGAGGCTACACCTTC.